One sample yielded the 5 T cell receptor beta chains listed below, sequenced in a study of a mutant IDH1 vaccine in newly diagnosed glioma. As to time point: week 47, end of study. Topical imiquimod accompanied each vaccine dose, which consisted of 300 ug of mutant IDH1 20-mer peptide. Assay: immunoSEQ multiplex PCR; the TCRdb copy retains only in-frame clones and omits some. This table has more than 30,000 clones, around 90% appearing once. These TCRs' antigens remain unknown. This material consisted of PBMCs, taken from a glioma patient whose treatment included an IDH1 peptide vaccine. The origin of the receptors is a man aged 40-55 years with glioma.

The genes are TRBV29-1 and TRBJ2-7, with 9 nucleotides matching TRBD2. Germline V gene sequence: CDR1 SQVTM, CDR2 ANQGSEA. The CDR3 has 15 residues. The junction had 7 bases not matched to a gene; V was cut back by 0 bases and J by 4 bases. The CDR3 DNA sequence: TGCAGCGTTGAAGATCTCGCGGGAGGGCCGTACGAGCAGTACTTC. Encoded protein: CSVEDLAGGPYEQYF.

The rearrangement joins TRBV6-4 to TRBJ2-4, with D possibly TRBD1 on 6 matching bases. Trimming left V 6 bases short and J 6 bases short, with 12 bases between. The CDR3 runs to 13 residues. Germline values: CDR1 MRHNA, CDR2 SNTAGT. The CDR3 nucleotides read TGTGCCAGCAGCCAGGGCAGGGGAAACATTCAGTACTTC. It encodes CASSQGRGNIQYF.

The chain links TRBV4-3 to TRBJ2-3; TRBD2 agrees at 13 bases. Germline CDR1 reads LGHNA; CDR2 reads YSLEER. With V trimmed by 4 bases and J by 2 bases, 9 bases remained unmatched. The CDR3 runs 18 residues. For the CDR3, the DNA is TGCGCCAGCAGCCGTTACTCCGGGACTAGCGGGGACACAGATACGCAGTATTTT. As protein: CASSRYSGTSGDTDTQYF.

The chain links TRBV28 to TRBJ2-5; 13 nucleotides agree with TRBD2. The germline V gene has CDR1 MDHEN and CDR2 SYDVKM. CDR3 length equals 16 residues. Germline trimming cut 6 bases from V and 2 bases from J; bases unmatched to any gene: 6. The CDR3 loop reads CASSPGTSGVQETQYF. DNA of the CDR3: TGTGCCAGCAGCCCCGGGACTAGCGGGGTACAAGAGACCCAGTACTTC.

The chain uses TRBV6-5 and TRBJ1-5; 9 bases are shared with TRBD1. The CDR3 length is 14 residues. The germline V gene encodes CDR1 MNHEY and CDR2 SVGAGI. V gave up 4 bases and J gave up 11 bases; unmatched junction bases: 9. The CDR3 DNA reads as TGTGCCAGCAGTTGGGGACAGGGTGGAAAGTCCCAGCATTTT. Amino acid sequence: CASSWGQGGKSQHF.